This TCR beta chain derives from a study of spatial heterogeneity in lung cancer (dated by TCRdb to about 2019). In terms of the full investigation: Beta-chain transcripts were consistently detected in greater numbers than alpha-chain transcripts, which likely reflected higher beta-chain transcript abundance. In tumor regions, TCR transcript counts showed a strong correlation with a T cell transcriptional module score derived from matched bulk RNA-seq. In the raw uncorrected reads, each unique combination of TCR and UMI appeared on average more than ten times. The study quantitatively compared TCR alpha and beta repertoires across multiple tumor regions, matched nontumor lung and blood in non-small cell lung cancer. TCR repertoire features were related to nonsynonymous mutation counts determined by whole-exome sequencing of tumor tissue. At surgery, hundreds of tumor regions, around 67 matched nontumor lung samples and more than 55 PBMC samples were TCR-sequenced for both alpha and beta chains.

This clonotype is termed medium-sized (0.01 to 0.1%). Its antigen is still unknown. Base qualities are not provided; no much larger clone lies one nucleotide away. The library relied on 5' RACE. The reads were generated on a NextSeq 500. In the TCR library protocol, a unique molecular identifier was attached to each TCR cDNA molecule so that PCR and sequencing errors could be corrected. The authors' pipeline ran thus. TCR identification, UMI-based error correction and CDR3 extraction were all carried out with Decombinator tools. TCRs above a frequency of 2 per 1,000, corresponding to the top 1% of the tumor frequency distribution, were defined as expanded. Expanded tumor TCRs were classed as regional if statistically deemed absent (corrected P<0.05) from at least one tumor region, otherwise ubiquitous. Renyi diversity was calculated using the R vegan package after each repertoire was subsampled 100 times to 5,000 TCRs. CDR3 similarity networks were built from amino acid triplet string-kernel similarity, connecting CDR3s with pairwise similarity above 0.82. TCRdb passed the public sequencing reads through fastp at Q25 and MiXCR, retaining productive beta sequences. Every CDR3 protein is listed once, alongside the most common genes and DNA of its rows. TCRdb's processing, not the study's, gives the V and J calls here. The sample records about 3,500 distinct CDR3 sequences, roughly 4.7% of which are singletons. The top ten clonotypes cover roughly 32% of the sample.

After removal of 3 bases from V and 6 bases from J, the junction retains 13 bases not matched to a gene. CDR1 and CDR2, looked up from the germline V gene, are MDHEN and SYDVKM. Including the terminal cysteine and phenylalanine, the CDR3 comprises 18 residues. The CDR3 DNA has 54 bases and is translated from base 1. What this sample's time point label stands for: sample taken at primary tumor resection. The donors were some 76 patients from the lung TRACERx cohort who had early-stage, untreated non-small cell lung cancer. Whole RNA extracted from tumor and nontumor lung tissue, or from cryopreserved PBMC samples, was used for TCR sequencing without cell sorting. Only patients with enough RNA available from two or more tumor regions were chosen for TCR sequencing. A lung pathologist reviewed the tumor and adjacent nontumor lung specimens before the specimens were selected. Beyond this particular receptor, the publication reports: Counts of ubiquitous and regional expanded TCRs correlated with counts of ubiquitous and regional nonsynonymous mutations, respectively. TCR-seq was estimated to cover only 6.5% to 9% of tumor T cells for alpha chains and 13% for beta chains. Additional single-cell paired TCR alpha and beta sequencing was considered necessary to confirm, at a functional level, the hypothesis that regional TCRs recognize regional mutations. The tumor nonsynonymous mutation count correlated with the number of expanded intratumoral alpha and beta TCRs.

This clonotype originated in a female donor with early-stage non-small cell lung cancer. The sample consisted of lung tumor tissue, taken at surgery. The chain was built from TRBV28 and TRBJ2-3; TRBD2 lines up with 12 middle nucleotides. The bases are TGTGCCAGCAGTTTTCTAGCGGGAGGGCCCATTAGAGACGATACGCAGTATTTT. Translation gives CASSFLAGGPIRDDTQYF.